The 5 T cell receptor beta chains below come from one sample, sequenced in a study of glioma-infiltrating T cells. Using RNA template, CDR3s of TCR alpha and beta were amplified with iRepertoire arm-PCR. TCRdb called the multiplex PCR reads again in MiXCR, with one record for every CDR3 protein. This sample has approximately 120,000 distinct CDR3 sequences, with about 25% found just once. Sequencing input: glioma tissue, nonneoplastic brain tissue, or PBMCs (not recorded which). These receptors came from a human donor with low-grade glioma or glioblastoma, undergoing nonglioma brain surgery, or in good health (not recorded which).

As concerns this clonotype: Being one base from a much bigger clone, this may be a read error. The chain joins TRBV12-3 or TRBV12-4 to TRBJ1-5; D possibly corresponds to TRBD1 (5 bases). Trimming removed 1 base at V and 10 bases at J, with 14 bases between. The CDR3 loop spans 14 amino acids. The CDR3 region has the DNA TGTGCCAGCAGTTTAGGGACAAAGGGAAGTCCCCAGCATTTT. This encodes CASSLGTKGSPQHF.

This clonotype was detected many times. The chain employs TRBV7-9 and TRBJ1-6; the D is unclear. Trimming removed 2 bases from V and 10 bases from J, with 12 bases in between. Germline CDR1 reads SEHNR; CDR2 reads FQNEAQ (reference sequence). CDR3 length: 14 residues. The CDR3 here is CASSLYPVSSPLHF. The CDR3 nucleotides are TGTGCCAGCAGCTTATACCCAGTATCATCACCCCTCCACTTT.

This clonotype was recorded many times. In DNA, the CDR3 is TGCAGTGCTGACGGACAGGGTTCCTACAATGAGCAGTTCTTC. Its translation is CSADGQGSYNEQFF. J is TRBJ2-1 and V is TRBV20-1; 8 bases map to TRBD1. The CDR3 extends over 14 amino acids. The trim removed 5 bases at V and 1 base at J, leaving 4 bases unmatched. CDR1 and CDR2 from the germline V gene are DFQATT and SNEGSKA (reference sequence).

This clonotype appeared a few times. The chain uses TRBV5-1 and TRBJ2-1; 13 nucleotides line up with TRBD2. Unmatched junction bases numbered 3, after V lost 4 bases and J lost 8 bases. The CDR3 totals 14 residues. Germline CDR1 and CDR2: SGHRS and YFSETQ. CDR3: CASSRTSGSDEQFF. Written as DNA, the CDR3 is TGCGCCAGCAGCCGGACTAGCGGGAGTGATGAGCAGTTCTTC.

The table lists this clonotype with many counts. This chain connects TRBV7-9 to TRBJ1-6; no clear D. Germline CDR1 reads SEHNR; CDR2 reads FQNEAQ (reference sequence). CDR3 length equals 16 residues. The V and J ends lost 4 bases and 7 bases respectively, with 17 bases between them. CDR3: CASSSSGGQGNSPLHF. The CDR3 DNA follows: TGTGCCAGCAGCTCCTCGGGAGGTCAAGGAAATTCACCCCTCCACTTT.